The rows below give T cell receptor beta chains drawn from one sample of a study of blood T cell repertoires in COVID-19. Sequencing used immunoSEQ multiplex PCR; TCRdb keeps in-frame clones, though not all of them. The table has 150,000 to 200,000 clones, roughly 80% seen once. The sample taken for sequencing was peripheral blood. These receptor sequences come from a man in his 60s with acute or convalescent COVID-19. Each CDR3 is given with its conserved first and last residue. Fields, in order: J gene, CDR3 length, V gene, CDR3 protein.

>TRBJ1-1|15|TRBV19
CASRGIDRGFTEAFF
>TRBJ1-1|17|TRBV2
CASSEALGGDLDTEAFF
>TRBJ1-5|12|TRBV28
CASSPPGQPQHF
>TRBJ1-2|15|TRBV24-1
CATSDDGTGVGGYTF
>TRBJ1-1|14|TRBV3-1/TRBV3-2
CASSQDEGKPEAFF
>TRBJ2-1|15|TRBV9
CASSVLAGGGNEQFF
>TRBJ1-5|13|TRBV12-3/TRBV12-4
CASSLRLNQPQHF
>TRBJ1-3|12|TRBV3-1/TRBV3-2
CASSPTGNTIYF
>TRBJ1-2|17|TRBV11-3
CASSLRRREKGNYGYTF
>TRBJ2-3|16|TRBV5-6
CASSLASGARTDTQYF
>TRBJ2-6|17|TRBV4-2
CASSQDSGLPGANVLTF
>TRBJ2-4|14|TRBV20-1
CSASPGLAQNIQYF
>TRBJ1-1|15|TRBV2
CASRGRVGARTEAFF
>TRBJ2-3|14|TRBV7-3
CASSPRGGTDTQYF
>TRBJ2-1|18|TRBV4-1
CASSQALATSGRGNEQFF
>TRBJ2-1|17|TRBV5-4
CASSWGSLAGGYNEQFF
>TRBJ1-2|15|TRBV6-1
CASSETWTGGSGYTF
>TRBJ2-7|16|TRBV6-5
CASSYSAAGLYYEQYF
>TRBJ2-2|20|TRBV5-5
CASSLYEEREGGRNTGELFF
>TRBJ2-1|15|TRBV28
CASSVSGGAYNEQFF
>TRBJ2-2|13|TRBV23-1
CASETENTGELFF
>TRBJ1-2|16|TRBV7-8
CASSPPGQVNSGGYTF
>TRBJ1-3|15|TRBV9
CASSAGQTSGNTIYF
>TRBJ1-1|14|TRBV5-1
CASSTSTGSTEAFF
>TRBJ1-2|16|TRBV19
CASSISGVLLRHGYTF
>TRBJ2-1|15|TRBV6-5
CASRGTSGSKNEQFF
>TRBJ1-4|14|TRBV5-4
CASSSQGVREKLFF
>TRBJ1-2|12|TRBV24-1
CATTRGIYGYTF
>TRBJ1-2|15|TRBV9
CASNRDSGLLRGYTF
>TRBJ2-3|14|TRBV5-1
CASSTDRSTDTQYF
>TRBJ2-5|15|TRBV18
CASTDRGRSIETQYF
>TRBJ2-2|15|TRBV7-2
CASSSTGGWGGELFF
>TRBJ2-7|15|TRBV27
CASSFSGQGVYEQYF
>TRBJ1-3|13|TRBV29-1
CSVAGHWKNTIYF
>TRBJ2-2|15|TRBV10-3
CAISEGGPGTGELFF
>TRBJ2-1|16|TRBV7-3
CASSLTGSTGRNEQFF
>TRBJ1-2|13|TRBV2
CASSGTANYGYTF
>TRBJ2-7|16|TRBV7-9
CASSHPPGQGRYEQYF
>TRBJ2-1|13|TRBV19
CASRTGGGNEQFF
>TRBJ1-1|17|TRBV4-1
CASSHLSLTAMNTEAFF
>TRBJ2-7|13|TRBV3-1/TRBV3-2
CASRLAGGYEQYF
>TRBJ2-1|16|TRBV9
CASSTSGSSSYNEQFF
>TRBJ2-3|16|TRBV7-3
CASSPPTSGNANTQYF
>TRBJ1-1|14|TRBV6-4
CASRALGEGTEAFF
>TRBJ2-3|17|TRBV9
CASSPFGLAGGTDTQYF
>TRBJ1-2|16|TRBV5-1
CASSLGQGAVDYGYTF
>TRBJ1-2|14|TRBV5-1
CASSLRQAYYGYTF
>TRBJ2-3|13|TRBV5-1
CASSLGELDTQYF
>TRBJ2-3|13|TRBV10-3
CAIRSGSTDTQYF
>TRBJ2-5|15|TRBV14
CASSQDLGYQETQYF
>TRBJ1-1|13|TRBV6-6
CASRWPGRTEAFF
>TRBJ2-3|16|TRBV3-1/TRBV3-2
CASSNLAGGRTDTQYF